The rows below give T cell receptor beta chains drawn from one sample of a study of molecular identifiers for immune sequencing clone quantification. TCRdb reprocessed the PCR reads via MiXCR and lists one record per CDR3 protein. The sample includes about 510,000 distinct CDR3 sequences, around 23% seen only once; the top ten take approximately 0.8%. Sequences were obtained from naive CD8+ T cells from blood, with Jurkat cell RNA spiked in. These receptor sequences come from a human donor in good health. Some libraries in this study had Jurkat cell RNA spiked in. Each CDR3 is given without its conserved first and last residue.

V gene: TRBV6-5
J gene: TRBJ1-1
CDR3 protein: ASSYGAATNTEAF

V gene: TRBV9
J gene: TRBJ1-3
CDR3 protein: ASSVPSGNTIY

V gene: TRBV9
J gene: TRBJ1-2
CDR3 protein: ASSEDRGIGGYT

V gene: TRBV6-5
J gene: TRBJ2-7
CDR3 protein: ASRLRTTSSYEQY

V gene: TRBV7-2
J gene: TRBJ2-3
CDR3 protein: ASSLEGGALADTQY

V gene: TRBV3-1
J gene: TRBJ1-2
CDR3 protein: ASSQDWYGYT

V gene: TRBV27
J gene: TRBJ1-5
CDR3 protein: PSSSLGYNQPQH

V gene: TRBV4-3
J gene: TRBJ2-7
CDR3 protein: ASSQDGAFSYEQY

V gene: TRBV12-3/TRBV12-4
J gene: TRBJ2-2
CDR3 protein: ASSWPTTPPNTGELF

V gene: TRBV7-9
J gene: TRBJ2-2
CDR3 protein: ASSLASLAYTGELF

V gene: TRBV6-5
J gene: TRBJ2-7
CDR3 protein: ASTPRQGFILYEQY

V gene: TRBV4-3
J gene: TRBJ2-3
CDR3 protein: ASSQDGGSTDTQY

V gene: TRBV28
J gene: TRBJ2-1
CDR3 protein: ASSLWGSYNEQF

V gene: TRBV20-1
J gene: TRBJ1-2
CDR3 protein: SARSDRDYT

V gene: TRBV9
J gene: TRBJ2-3
CDR3 protein: ASSEGLAGTTDTQY

V gene: TRBV7-9
J gene: TRBJ1-1
CDR3 protein: ASSLGRGLDEAF

V gene: TRBV7-2
J gene: TRBJ2-3
CDR3 protein: ASSSGLAADTQY

V gene: TRBV14
J gene: TRBJ2-3
CDR3 protein: ASSQDTEDYTDTQY

V gene: TRBV4-1
J gene: TRBJ2-2
CDR3 protein: ASSQDEDGELF

V gene: TRBV9
J gene: TRBJ2-7
CDR3 protein: ASSVVPTIGTTYEQY

V gene: TRBV11-2
J gene: TRBJ2-3
CDR3 protein: ASSLAEGLVADTQY

V gene: TRBV20-1
J gene: TRBJ2-7
CDR3 protein: SARGEAGGPYEQY

V gene: TRBV7-9
J gene: TRBJ2-1
CDR3 protein: ASSGSGGSYNEQF

V gene: TRBV7-9
J gene: TRBJ2-7
CDR3 protein: ASSFGSGTAYEQY